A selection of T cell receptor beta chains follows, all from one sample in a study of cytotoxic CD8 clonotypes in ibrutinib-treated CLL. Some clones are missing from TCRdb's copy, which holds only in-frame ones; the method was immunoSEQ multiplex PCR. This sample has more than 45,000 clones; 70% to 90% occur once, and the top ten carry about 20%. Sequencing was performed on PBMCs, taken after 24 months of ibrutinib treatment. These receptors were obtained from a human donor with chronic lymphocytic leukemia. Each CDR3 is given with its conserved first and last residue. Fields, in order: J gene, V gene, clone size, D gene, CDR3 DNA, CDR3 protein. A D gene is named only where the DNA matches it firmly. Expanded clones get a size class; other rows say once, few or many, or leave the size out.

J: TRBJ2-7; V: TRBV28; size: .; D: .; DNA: TGTGCCAGCAGTTTATCGGGGTACGAGCAGTACTTC; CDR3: CASSLSGYEQYF
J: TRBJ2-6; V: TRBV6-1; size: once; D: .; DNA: TGTGCCAGCAGTCTCTCTGGGGCCAACGTCCTGACTTTC; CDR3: CASSLSGANVLTF
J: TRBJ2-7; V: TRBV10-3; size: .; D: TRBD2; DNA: TGTGCCATCAGTGAGGGACTAGCGGGAGGGAACGCCTACGAGCAGTACTTC; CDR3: CAISEGLAGGNAYEQYF
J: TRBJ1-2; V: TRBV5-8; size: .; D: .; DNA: TGTGCCTTACATTCGGGAGGGCCTGGTGGCTACACCTTC; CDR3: CALHSGGPGGYTF
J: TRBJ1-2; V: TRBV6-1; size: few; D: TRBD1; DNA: TGTGCCAGCAGTGAAGTAGGGGGCGCGGGAAATGGCTACACCTTC; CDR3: CASSEVGGAGNGYTF
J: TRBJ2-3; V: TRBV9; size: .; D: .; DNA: TGTGCCAGCAGCGTAGGAGGCTACGGGTACAGCACAGATACGCAGTATTTT; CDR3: CASSVGGYGYSTDTQYF
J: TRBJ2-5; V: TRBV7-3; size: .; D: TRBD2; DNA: TGTGCCAGCAGCTCTAGCGGGAGAGGTCAAGAGACCCAGTACTTC; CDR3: CASSSSGRGQETQYF
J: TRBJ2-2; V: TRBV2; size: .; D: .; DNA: TGTGCCAGCAGCCAGGTCACCGGGGAGCTGTTTTTT; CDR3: CASSQVTGELFF
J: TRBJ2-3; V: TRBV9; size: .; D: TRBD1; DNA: TGTGCCAGCAGCTCTCGGACAGGGGGAATAGATACGCAGTATTTT; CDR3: CASSSRTGGIDTQYF
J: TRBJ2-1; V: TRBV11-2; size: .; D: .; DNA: TGTGCCAGCAGCTCTCCGCGGTTCCACAATGAGCAGTTCTTC; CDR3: CASSSPRFHNEQFF
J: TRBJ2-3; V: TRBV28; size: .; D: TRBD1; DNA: TGTGCCAGCAGTTTATCGGGGCAGGGGGCAGATACGCAGTATTTT; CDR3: CASSLSGQGADTQYF
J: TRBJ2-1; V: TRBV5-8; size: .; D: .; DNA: TGTGCCAGCAGCTGGCTTCGGAGGGCGGATGAGCAGTTCTTC; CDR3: CASSWLRRADEQFF
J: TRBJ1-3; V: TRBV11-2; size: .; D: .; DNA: TGTGCCAGCAGCCTAGTGGGGCAACAACACTTGGGAAACACCATATATTTT; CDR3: CASSLVGQQHLGNTIYF
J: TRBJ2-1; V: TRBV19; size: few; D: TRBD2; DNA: TGTGCCAGTAGCCGTAGCGGGAGCTTAAATGAGCAGTTCTTC; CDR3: CASSRSGSLNEQFF
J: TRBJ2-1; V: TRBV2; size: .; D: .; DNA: TGTGCCAGCAAACAAGTCTTATTGAGGGAGCAGTTCTTC; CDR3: CASKQVLLREQFF
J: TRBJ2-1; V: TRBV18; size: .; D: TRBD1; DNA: TGTGCCAGCTCACCAATGACAGGGGGCGCTTACAATGAGCAGTTCTTC; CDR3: CASSPMTGGAYNEQFF
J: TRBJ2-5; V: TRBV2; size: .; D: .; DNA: TGTGCCAGCACCCTGCAGGCTACCCAGTACTTC; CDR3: CASTLQATQYF
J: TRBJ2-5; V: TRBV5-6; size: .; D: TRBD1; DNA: TGTGCCAGCTTCTCACAGGGGGCCCGAGAGACCCAGTACTTC; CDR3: CASFSQGARETQYF
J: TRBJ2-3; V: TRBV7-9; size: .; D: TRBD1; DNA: TGTGCCAGCAGCTTAGGATCGACAGGGGTGAGCACAGATACGCAGTATTTT; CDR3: CASSLGSTGVSTDTQYF
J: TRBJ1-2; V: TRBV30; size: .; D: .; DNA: TGTGCCTGGAGTCGCGACACAGGGTATGGCTACACCTTC; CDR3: CAWSRDTGYGYTF
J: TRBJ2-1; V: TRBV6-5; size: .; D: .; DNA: TGTGCCAGCAGTTCAAGGGGGATATCCTACAATGAGCAGTTCTTC; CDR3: CASSSRGISYNEQFF
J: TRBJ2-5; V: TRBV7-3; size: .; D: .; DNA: TGTGCCAGCAGCTTAGCCGCGACCCAGGGGATGGAGACCCAGTACTTC; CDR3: CASSLAATQGMETQYF
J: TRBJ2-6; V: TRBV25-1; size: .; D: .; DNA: TGTGCCAGCAGTGAATACGGCTCTGGGGCCAACGTCCTGACTTTC; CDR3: CASSEYGSGANVLTF
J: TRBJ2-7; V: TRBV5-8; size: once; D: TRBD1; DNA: TGTGCCAGCACCAGCAGGGGGCGATCCTACGAGCAGTACTTC; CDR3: CASTSRGRSYEQYF
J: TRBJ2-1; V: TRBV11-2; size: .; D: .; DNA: TGTGCCAGCAGCTTAGAGACGGGTCAGCAGTTCTTC; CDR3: CASSLETGQQFF
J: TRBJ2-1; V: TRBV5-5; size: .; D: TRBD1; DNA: TGTGCCAGCAGCTTTGGGACAGGGGGCCTAAATGAGCAGTTCTTC; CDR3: CASSFGTGGLNEQFF
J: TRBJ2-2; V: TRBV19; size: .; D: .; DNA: TGTGCCAGTAGTATAAGGGGGGCGAGCACCGGGGAGCTGTTTTTT; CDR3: CASSIRGASTGELFF
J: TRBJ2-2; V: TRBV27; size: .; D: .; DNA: TGTGCCAGCAGTTTAATTGTTCCGGGCCTCGGGGAGCTGTTTTTT; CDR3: CASSLIVPGLGELFF
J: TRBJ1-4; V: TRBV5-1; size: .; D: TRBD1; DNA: TGCGCCAGCAGCTTAACTCCCGTATCGTCGGGGTTGGGACAGGGAAATGAAAAACTGTTTTTT; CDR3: CASSLTPVSSGLGQGNEKLFF
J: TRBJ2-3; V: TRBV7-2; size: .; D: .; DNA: TGTGCCAGCAGCCAGGCGGGGTACACGACAGATACGCAGTATTTT; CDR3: CASSQAGYTTDTQYF
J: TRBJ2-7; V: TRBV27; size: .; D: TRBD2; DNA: TGTGCCAGCACAAAGGGAACCTCCGGACTCGGACTAGCGGGGGGATATGGCGAGCAGTACTTC; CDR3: CASTKGTSGLGLAGGYGEQYF
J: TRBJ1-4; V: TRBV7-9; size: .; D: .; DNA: TGTGCCAGCAGCTTACTAGGACTTCAACTGTTTTTT; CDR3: CASSLLGLQLFF
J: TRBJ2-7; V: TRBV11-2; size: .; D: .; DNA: TGTGCCAGCAGCTTAGGCGACAGCGCCTACGAGCAGTACTTC; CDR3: CASSLGDSAYEQYF
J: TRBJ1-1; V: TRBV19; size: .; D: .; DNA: TGTGCCAGTAGCACGACGGGGAGGAACACTGAAGCTTTCTTT; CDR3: CASSTTGRNTEAFF
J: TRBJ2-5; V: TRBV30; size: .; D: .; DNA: TGTGCCTGGAGTGTACAGCGCTTAGAGACCCAGTACTTC; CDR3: CAWSVQRLETQYF
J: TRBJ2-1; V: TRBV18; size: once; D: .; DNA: TGTGCCAGCTCCCCCCCCCGGGGGAGCTCTGGAAATGAGCAGTTCTTC; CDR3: CASSPPRGSSGNEQFF
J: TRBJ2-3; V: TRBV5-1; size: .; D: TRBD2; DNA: TGCGCCAGCAGCTTGGCGACGGGAGGAATGGATACGCAGTATTTT; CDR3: CASSLATGGMDTQYF
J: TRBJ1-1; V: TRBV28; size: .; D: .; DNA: TGTGCCAGCAGAGGGCCCATGAACACTGAAGCTTTCTTT; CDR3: CASRGPMNTEAFF